This passage covers 29 T cell receptor beta chains from one sample sequenced in a study of OX40 agonist ivuxolimab in advanced cancers. Generated by immunoSEQ multiplex PCR, the TCRdb table keeps only in-frame clones and is missing some. The profile shows 77,000 or so clones, about 90% of them singletons. The sample consisted of CD4+ or CD8+ T cells sorted from blood, taken in a trial of the OX40 agonist ivuxolimab. The source of these receptors is an adult with an advanced solid tumor such as melanoma, head and neck, liver or kidney cancer.

The rearrangement uses TRBV10-3 and TRBJ2-5; TRBD2 agrees at 15 bases. The V gene's germline CDR1 is ENHRY and CDR2 SYGVKD. The V gene end was trimmed by 5 bases and the J gene end by 2 bases; junction bases not matched to a gene: 12. The CDR3 totals 19 residues. This CDR3 is CAISSPIGLAGGVQETQYF. In nucleotides, the CDR3 is TGTGCCATCAGTTCACCCATCGGACTAGCGGGAGGGGTTCAAGAGACCCAGTACTTC.

Points on this clone: The same CDR3 also results from other DNA sequences found in this sample. The V gene is TRBV7-9, the J gene TRBJ1-5, with D unresolved. Germline V lookup: CDR1 SEHNR, CDR2 FQNEAQ (reference sequence). The CDR3 has 13 amino acids. With 0 bases removed from V and 5 bases from J, the gap between germline ends came to 5 bases. This CDR3 reads CASSLARDQPQHF. The CDR3 nucleotides read TGTGCCAGCAGCTTAGCGCGCGATCAGCCCCAGCATTTT.

This chain joins TRBV7-2 and TRBJ2-2, with 8 bases fitting TRBD2. The J segment lost 6 bases and the V segment lost 2 bases, leaving 2 bases of the junction unmatched. CDR3 length: 14 residues. Germline CDR1 and CDR2: SGHTA and FQGNSA. This chain's CDR3 is CASSLRGGPGELFF. The CDR3 bases are TGTGCCAGCAGCTTACGGGGGGGCCCCGGGGAGCTGTTTTTT. The whole variable domain, remainder taken from reference TRBV7-2 and TRBJ2-2, is GAGVSQSPSNKVTEKGKDVELRCDPISGHTALYWYRQSLGQGLEFLIYFQGNSAPDKSGLPSDRFSAERTGGSVSTLTIQRTQQEDSAVYLCASSLRGGPGELFFGEGSRLTVL.

The V gene is TRBV6-1, the J gene TRBJ1-3; weak D call: TRBD1 (6 bases). Trimming removed 2 bases at V and 0 bases at J, with 11 bases between. Looked up from germline, CDR1 is MNHNS and CDR2 is SASEGT. The CDR3 runs to 16 residues. The CDR3 coding sequence is TGTGCCAGCAGTGAACCGGGGGCTCCCTCTGGAAACACCATATATTTT. This encodes CASSEPGAPSGNTIYF.

This rearrangement joins TRBV18 to TRBJ1-4; 8 bases align to TRBD1. The germline gives CDR1 KGHSH, CDR2 LQKENI. The CDR3 totals 15 residues. The J segment lost 6 bases and the V segment lost 0 bases, leaving 3 bases of the junction unmatched. In nucleotides, the CDR3 is TGTGCCAGCTCACCACCCGGGACAGGATATGAAAAACTGTTTTTT. Its protein is CASSPPGTGYEKLFF.

This clone was detected only once. No conserved phenylalanine or tryptophan is present at the end of the CDR3, so a read error is the likely explanation. This chain connects TRBV19 to TRBJ1-2; 7 nucleotides match TRBD1. V lost 7 bases, J lost 7 bases, and 9 bases stayed unmatched. The CDR3 covers 13 residues. Germline-derived CDR1 and CDR2 are LNHDA and SQIVND (reference sequence). The CDR3 here is CASTIRGGGGYTL. The DNA for the CDR3 is TGTGCCAGTACCATCAGGGGGGGAGGTGGCTACACCCTC.

This rearrangement joins TRBV11-3 to TRBJ1-3; D is unresolved. Looked up from germline, CDR1 is SGHNT and CDR2 is YENEEA. With 5 bases removed from V and 2 bases from J, the gap between germline ends came to 10 bases. This CDR3 spans 14 amino acids. CDR3 coding DNA: TGTGCCAGCAGCCTCGATGGCCCTGGAAACACCATATATTTT. Protein product: CASSLDGPGNTIYF.

V usage is TRBV6-1 and J usage is TRBJ2-4, with D maybe TRBD2 (6 bases). The V end was cut by 6 bases, the J end by 4 bases, with 16 bases between. There are 15 residues in the CDR3. The V gene's germline CDR1 is MNHNS and CDR2 SASEGT. The CDR3 DNA reads TGTGCCAGCAGCCCGGCCCGGGAGCCAAAAAACATTCAGTACTTC. It yields the protein CASSPAREPKNIQYF.

The chain couples TRBV25-1 to TRBJ1-1, with 7 bases lining up with TRBD1. Germline V gene sequence: CDR1 MGHDK, CDR2 SYGVNS. This CDR3 comprises 13 residues. With 4 bases clipped from V and 4 bases from J, the junction kept 3 bases outside the gene matches. CDR3 loop: CASSAAGGTEAFF. For the CDR3, the DNA is TGTGCCAGCAGTGCGGCAGGGGGCACTGAAGCTTTCTTT.

The CDR3 coding sequence is TGTGCCAGCAGCACGGGACAGCCCGGACAGCAGTACTTC. Translating it yields CASSTGQPGQQYF. The chain combines TRBV5-4 with TRBJ2-7, with 7 bases identical to TRBD1. V dropped 4 bases and J dropped 8; count of bases not matched to a gene: 9. The germline V gene has CDR1 SGHNT and CDR2 YYREEE (reference sequence). The CDR3 totals 13 residues.

This chain joins TRBV7-2 and TRBJ2-3; D is ambiguous. The CDR3 runs 13 residues. V was clipped by 5 bases and J by 2 bases, with 8 bases between them. In germline, CDR1 is SGHTA, CDR2 FQGNSA. CDR3 amino acids: CASSVWSTDTQYF. DNA of the CDR3: TGTGCCAGCAGCGTGTGGTCCACAGATACGCAGTATTTT. The complete variable domain, with remaining parts taken from reference TRBV7-2 and TRBJ2-3, reads GAGVSQSPSNKVTEKGKDVELRCDPISGHTALYWYRQSLGQGLEFLIYFQGNSAPDKSGLPSDRFSAERTGGSVSTLTIQRTQQEDSAVYLCASSVWSTDTQYFGPGTRLTVL.

J is TRBJ2-3 and V is TRBV6-5; weak D call: TRBD1 (6 bases). V gave up 6 bases and J gave up 6 bases, with 16 bases separating them. Germline CDR1 MNHEY, CDR2 SVGAGI. The CDR3 runs 14 residues. DNA of the CDR3: TGTGCCAGCAGCCCGACAGGCCCTCCGGATACGCAGTATTTT. Amino acids: CASSPTGPPDTQYF.

V usage is TRBV4-3 and J usage is TRBJ2-1; 12 nucleotides line up with TRBD2. This CDR3 comprises 16 residues. The J segment lost 10 bases and the V segment lost 3 bases, leaving 10 bases of the junction unmatched. The germline gives CDR1 LGHNA, CDR2 YSLEER. The CDR3 is CASSQELAGGPQEQFF. CDR3 DNA sequence: TGCGCCAGCAGCCAGGAACTAGCGGGGGGACCTCAGGAGCAGTTCTTC.

The sample holds one count of this clone. The chain carries TRBV7-3 and TRBJ1-1; D uncertain. Germline CDR1 is SGHTA and CDR2 is FQGTGA. V lost 0 bases and J lost 6, with 8 bases in between. The CDR3 sequence is 13 residues long. CDR3 sequence (DNA): TGTGCCAGCAGCTTAACGTCCGGGTCTGAAGCTTTCTTT. It encodes CASSLTSGSEAFF.

The chain recombines TRBV7-6 with TRBJ2-3; TRBD2 agrees at 9 bases. Germline CDR1 is SGHVS and CDR2 is FNYEAQ. This CDR3 is 15 amino acids long. V lost 5 bases, J lost 4 bases, and 7 bases stayed unmatched. CDR3 sequence reads: CASSARLAESDTQYF. Written as DNA, the CDR3 is TGTGCCAGCAGCGCAAGACTAGCGGAGTCAGATACGCAGTATTTT.

J is TRBJ1-3 and V is TRBV7-2; D is uncertain. V dropped 5 bases and J dropped 2 bases, with 10 bases sitting between them. The germline CDR1 and CDR2 sequences are SGHTA and FQGNSA. This CDR3 is built from 14 residues. CDR3 protein: CASSQWRAGNTIYF. Written as DNA, the CDR3 is TGTGCCAGCAGCCAGTGGCGTGCTGGAAACACCATATATTTT. The full variable domain, with the rest looked up from reference TRBV7-2 and TRBJ1-3, is GAGVSQSPSNKVTEKGKDVELRCDPISGHTALYWYRQSLGQGLEFLIYFQGNSAPDKSGLPSDRFSAERTGGSVSTLTIQRTQQEDSAVYLCASSQWRAGNTIYFGEGSWLTVV.

V usage is TRBV4-2 and J usage is TRBJ1-1; 9 nucleotides match TRBD1. J gave up 5 bases and V 3 bases, and 7 bases lay outside the gene matches. CDR3 length: 15 amino acids. Germline V gives CDR1 LGHNA, CDR2 YNFKEQ. The CDR3 loop reads CASSHADRGKTEAFF. The DNA of the CDR3 is TGTGCCAGCAGCCATGCGGACAGGGGAAAAACTGAAGCTTTCTTT.

V gene TRBV7-9 combines with J gene TRBJ2-5, with 8 bases identical to TRBD2. Germline CDR1 is SEHNR and CDR2 is FQNEAQ (reference sequence). CDR3 length: 16 residues. J lost 2 bases, V lost 8 bases, and 13 bases had no gene match. The CDR3 nucleotides read TGTGCCAGCGGGGGCCGGGGACTAGGCCAACAAGAGACCCAGTACTTC. It encodes CASGGRGLGQQETQYF.

CDR3 nucleotides: TGTGCCAGCGGAGCGGATTCACCCCTCCACTTT. It codes for CASGADSPLHF. The rearrangement links TRBV2 to TRBJ1-6; no firm D call. V was pared by 8 bases and J by 8 bases, with 7 bases between. The CDR3 length is 11 residues. Germline CDR1 SNHLY, CDR2 FYNNEI.

The J gene is TRBJ1-1, the V gene TRBV18; D gene unclear. Germline V gene sequence: CDR1 KGHSH, CDR2 LQKENI. The V and J ends lost 1 base and 0 bases respectively, with 12 bases between them. The CDR3 contains 16 residues. This CDR3 is CASSPQVVAVNTEAFF. The CDR3, as DNA: TGTGCCAGCTCACCACAGGTCGTCGCAGTGAACACTGAAGCTTTCTTT. The variable domain in full, completed from reference TRBV18 and TRBJ1-1, reads NAGVMQNPRHLVRRRGQEARLRCSPMKGHSHVYWYRQLPEEGLKFMVYLQKENIIDESGMPKERFSAEFPKEGPSILRIQQVVRGDSAAYFCASSPQVVAVNTEAFFGQGTRLTVV.

The V gene is TRBV10-3, the J gene TRBJ2-7, with D perhaps being TRBD1 or TRBD2 (5 bases each). Germline V lookup: CDR1 ENHRY, CDR2 SYGVKD. Trimming removed 9 bases at V and 2 bases at J, with 17 bases between. This CDR3 contains 14 residues. This chain's CDR3 is CAINPTGTPYEQYF. The CDR3 DNA sequence: TGTGCCATAAATCCCACCGGGACCCCCTACGAGCAGTACTTC.

V usage is TRBV11-3 and J usage is TRBJ1-1; 11 bases fit TRBD1. The V segment lost 5 bases and the J segment 11 bases; nucleotides outside the gene matches: 13. The CDR3 length is 15 residues. CDR1 SGHNT and CDR2 YENEEA come from the germline V gene. DNA for the CDR3: TGTGCCAGCAGCCTTCAGAGGACAGGGGGCCTGGGGGCTTTCTTT. It codes for CASSLQRTGGLGAFF. Full variable domain (outside the CDR3, taken from reference TRBV11-3 and TRBJ1-1): EAGVVQSPRYKIIEKKQPVAFWCNPISGHNTLYWYLQNLGQGPELLIRYENEEAVDDSQLPKDRFSAERLKGVDSTLKIQPAELGDSAVYLCASSLQRTGGLGAFFGQGTRLTVV.

The chain uses TRBV5-6 and TRBJ2-7; TRBD2 agrees at 8 bases. Germline V gives CDR1 SGHDT, CDR2 YYEEEE. V gave up 0 bases and J gave up 2 bases; unmatched junction bases: 4. The CDR3 is 15 residues long. The CDR3 sequence: CASSLGPLAAYEQYF. CDR3 nucleotides: TGTGCCAGCAGCTTGGGCCCACTAGCGGCCTACGAGCAGTACTTC.

The chain recombines TRBV5-4 with TRBJ2-6; 7 nucleotides agree with TRBD2. This CDR3 spans 15 amino acids. Per germline, CDR1 SGHNT and CDR2 YYREEE (reference sequence). With 6 bases clipped from V and 2 bases from J, the junction kept 5 bases outside the gene matches. The CDR3 reads CASTERGAGANVLTF. The CDR3 region has the DNA TGTGCCAGCACCGAACGGGGGGCTGGGGCCAACGTCCTGACTTTC.

J is TRBJ1-2 and V is TRBV7-8, with D perhaps TRBD1 (5 bases). Per germline, CDR1 SGHVS and CDR2 FQNEAQ. The CDR3 runs 14 residues. V was clipped by 2 bases and J by 3 bases, with 10 bases between them. The CDR3 DNA follows: TGTGCCAGCAGCTTAACCGGGACCTACTATGGCTACACCTTC. The encoded protein is CASSLTGTYYGYTF.

DNA for the CDR3: TGTGCCAGCACGCCAGGCAATAGCAATCAGCCCCAGCATTTT. Its translation is CASTPGNSNQPQHF. The J gene is TRBJ1-5, the V gene TRBV2; D gene uncertain. The CDR3 is 14 amino acids. The V gene's germline CDR1 is SNHLY and CDR2 FYNNEI. V was pared by 7 bases and J by 0 bases, with 10 bases between.

The V and J genes are TRBV5-1 and TRBJ2-3, with a weak D call TRBD1 (5 bases). The length of the CDR3 is 13 residues. Deletions cut 3 bases from V and 1 base from J, with 6 bases between. Germline CDR1 and CDR2: SGHRS and YFSETQ. The DNA for the CDR3 is TGCGCCAGCAGCTCACAGGGCACAGATACGCAGTATTTT. Translating gives CASSSQGTDTQYF.

The chain recombines TRBV5-4 with TRBJ1-1; D is possibly TRBD1 (5 bases). Trimming removed 4 bases at V and 1 base at J, with 11 bases between. The CDR3 has 14 amino acids. Germline V gene lookup returns CDR1 SGHNT and CDR2 YYREEE (reference sequence). The CDR3, as DNA: TGTGCCAGCAGCCCGGGACGGTCGAACACTGAAGCTTTCTTT. Its translation is CASSPGRSNTEAFF.

The rearrangement links TRBV4-1 to TRBJ2-1; TRBD2 matches at 10 bases. V was pared by 4 bases and J by 4 bases, with 7 bases of the junction left unmatched. Germline values: CDR1 MGHRA, CDR2 YSYEKL. This CDR3 has 16 residues. CDR3 region: CASSRSLAGLYNEQFF. The CDR3 DNA is TGCGCCAGCAGCCGGTCACTAGCGGGGTTATACAATGAGCAGTTCTTC.